The rows below give T cell receptor beta chains drawn from one sample of a study of blood T cell repertoires in COVID-19. The data were produced by immunoSEQ multiplex PCR, yet TCRdb's version contains in-frame clones alone and is incomplete. The sample yields some 87,000 clones, around three quarters seen once. The sample consisted of peripheral blood. These receptors originate from a man in his fifties who had recovered from COVID-19. CDR3s include the opening cysteine and the closing phenylalanine or tryptophan. D genes are given only for firm matches. Clone size is given for some rows only: seen once, a few or many times, or a class if the clone is expanded.

j_call | clone_size | d_call | v_call | cdr3_aa | cdr3_nt
TRBJ2-2 | . | . | TRBV5-4 | CASSLDLNTGELFF | TGTGCCAGCAGCCTGGACTTAAACACCGGGGAGCTGTTTTTT
TRBJ2-5 | . | . | TRBV10-3 | CAIKTGQGTQYF | TGTGCCATCAAAACAGGGCAGGGGACCCAGTACTTC
TRBJ2-7 | . | . | TRBV2 | CASITEVNEQYF | TGTGCCAGCATTACGGAGGTTAACGAGCAGTACTTC
TRBJ2-1 | . | TRBD2 | TRBV11-2 | CASSLIAGGRNEQFF | TGTGCCAGCAGCTTAATAGCGGGAGGGCGTAATGAGCAGTTCTTC
TRBJ1-2 | . | . | TRBV5-1 | CASSLSGNYGYTF | TGCGCCAGCAGCTTGTCAGGGAACTATGGCTACACCTTC
TRBJ1-2 | once | . | TRBV25-1 | CASSVFQGYGYTF | TGTGCCAGCAGTGTATTTCAGGGTTATGGCTACACCTTC
TRBJ2-6 | . | TRBD1 | TRBV5-1 | CASSYSGTGGANSGANVLTF | TGCGCCAGCAGCTATAGCGGGACAGGGGGTGCGAACTCTGGGGCCAACGTCCTGACTTTC
TRBJ2-5 | . | TRBD1 | TRBV7-2 | CASSPNAGGIGETQYF | TGTGCCAGCAGCCCTAATGCAGGGGGCATTGGAGAGACCCAGTACTTC
TRBJ1-5 | . | TRBD1 | TRBV2 | CASSPGTGGEPQHF | TGTGCCAGCAGCCCCGGGACAGGGGGAGAACCCCAGCATTTT
TRBJ1-6 | . | . | TRBV5-1 | CASSEQGSPLHF | TGCGCCAGCAGCGAGCAGGGTTCACCCCTCCACTTT
TRBJ2-7 | . | . | TRBV2 | CASSVYGYEQYF | TGTGCCAGCAGCGTCTATGGCTACGAGCAGTACTTC
TRBJ2-5 | . | TRBD2 | TRBV2 | CASSRTSGGQGETQYF | TGTGCCAGCAGTCGGACTAGCGGGGGGCAGGGGGAGACCCAGTACTTC
TRBJ1-5 | . | . | TRBV12-3/TRBV12-4 | CASSRARQPQHF | TGTGCCAGCAGCAGGGCTCGGCAGCCCCAGCATTTT
TRBJ1-1 | . | . | TRBV21-1 | CASTQGGPEAFF | TGTGCCAGCACCCAGGGGGGTCCTGAAGCTTTCTTT
TRBJ2-3 | . | TRBD2 | TRBV7-3 | CASSSGLGAQYF | TGTGCCAGCAGCTCGGGACTAGGGGCGCAGTATTTT
TRBJ1-2 | few | . | TRBV21-1 | CASSKVGAPNYGYTF | TGTGCCAGCAGCAAAGTGGGGGCCCCTAACTATGGCTACACCTTC
TRBJ2-6 | . | TRBD1 | TRBV2 | CASSGTVGGANVLTF | TGTGCCAGCTCCGGGACAGTTGGTGGGGCCAACGTCCTGACTTTC
TRBJ2-5 | . | TRBD2 | TRBV27 | CASSQTSGRYQETQYF | TGTGCCAGCAGTCAAACTAGCGGGAGGTACCAAGAGACCCAGTACTTC
TRBJ2-5 | . | . | TRBV18 | CASSPRQEGETQYF | TGTGCCAGCTCACCCCGGCAGGAGGGAGAGACCCAGTACTTC
TRBJ1-5 | . | TRBD1 | TRBV7-6 | CASSFGQGLYSNQPQHF | TGTGCCAGCAGCTTCGGACAGGGCCTATATAGCAATCAGCCCCAGCATTTT
TRBJ1-5 | . | . | TRBV19 | CASRTRDINQPQHF | TGTGCCAGTAGAACCAGGGACATCAATCAGCCCCAGCATTTT
TRBJ2-7 | . | TRBD1 | TRBV6-2/TRBV6-3 | CASSYSRARGLEQYF | TGTGCCAGCAGTTACTCGAGGGCCAGGGGGCTTGAGCAGTACTTC
TRBJ2-7 | . | TRBD1 | TRBV9 | CASSARDRVGEQYF | TGTGCCAGCAGCGCCCGGGACAGGGTAGGCGAGCAGTACTTC
TRBJ2-1 | . | . | TRBV12-3/TRBV12-4 | CASSYPPGRQFF | TGTGCCAGCAGTTACCCCCCGGGGAGGCAGTTCTTC
TRBJ1-5 | . | . | TRBV12-5 | CASAPDWNQPQHF | TGTGCTAGTGCCCCGGACTGGAATCAGCCCCAGCATTTT
TRBJ1-5 | . | . | TRBV24-1 | CATSMRPGQPQHF | TGTGCCACCTCGATGCGGCCGGGGCAGCCCCAGCATTTT
TRBJ2-5 | . | . | TRBV11-2 | CASSSLRLTVQKETQYF | TGTGCCAGCAGCTCGCTACGACTGACCGTCCAAAAAGAGACCCAGTACTTC
TRBJ2-5 | . | . | TRBV2 | CATGQMAQETQYF | TGTGCCACGGGACAAATGGCCCAAGAGACCCAGTACTTC
TRBJ2-7 | . | . | TRBV7-8 | CASSEGGGQYFNEQYF | TGTGCCAGCAGCGAGGGAGGCGGGCAGTACTTCAACGAGCAGTACTTC
TRBJ2-7 | . | . | TRBV7-9 | CASSLEGIGPGDEQYF | TGTGCCAGCAGCTTAGAAGGCATCGGCCCGGGGGACGAGCAGTACTTC
TRBJ1-4 | . | . | TRBV10-3 | CAISTGPAEKLFF | TGTGCCATCAGTACAGGCCCGGCGGAAAAACTGTTTTTT
TRBJ1-2 | . | TRBD1 | TRBV7-8 | CASSLEVGRGRDGYTF | TGTGCCAGCAGCTTAGAGGTCGGCAGGGGGCGCGATGGCTACACCTTC
TRBJ2-1 | . | . | TRBV30 | CAWASWRGNIDEQFF | TGTGCCTGGGCCTCTTGGAGGGGCAACATTGATGAGCAGTTCTTC
TRBJ1-1 | medium-sized | TRBD1 | TRBV4-1 | CASSQGDRPNTEAFF | TGCGCCAGCAGCCAAGGGGACAGGCCGAACACTGAAGCTTTCTTT
TRBJ2-1 | once | TRBD2 | TRBV6-2/TRBV6-3 | CASSSEPRTSGSLNEQFF | TGTGCCAGCAGTTCCGAACCCCGGACTAGCGGGAGTTTAAATGAGCAGTTCTTC
TRBJ2-3 | . | . | TRBV6-5 | CASRPTPRSNTQYF | TGTGCCAGCAGACCCACCCCTAGGAGTAATACGCAGTATTTT
TRBJ1-2 | . | TRBD1 | TRBV6-6 | CASSPGTGHGYTF | TGTGCCAGCAGCCCCGGGACAGGGCATGGCTACACCTTC
TRBJ2-3 | . | . | TRBV7-9 | CASSLGGTKGDTQYF | TGTGCCAGCAGCTTAGGCGGTACCAAGGGGGATACGCAGTATTTT
TRBJ1-1 | . | TRBD1 | TRBV7-9 | CASSLQGGGITEAFF | TGTGCCAGCAGCTTACAAGGGGGCGGAATCACTGAAGCTTTCTTT
TRBJ1-5 | few | . | TRBV9 | CASSVGGIQPQHF | TGTGCCAGCAGCGTAGGAGGGATACAGCCCCAGCATTTT
TRBJ2-5 | once | . | TRBV27 | CASRTRGSRETQYF | TGTGCCAGCAGAACTCGCGGTTCAAGAGAGACCCAGTACTTC
TRBJ1-6 | . | . | TRBV6-1 | CASSEEGGRYNSPLHF | TGTGCCAGCAGTGAAGAAGGAGGGCGGTATAATTCACCCCTCCACTTT
TRBJ2-6 | many | . | TRBV27 | CASSPGDRSSSGANVLTF | TGTGCCAGCAGTCCAGGAGACAGGTCATCCTCTGGGGCCAACGTCCTGACTTTC
TRBJ1-3 | . | . | TRBV30 | CAWSEGVISGNTIYF | TGTGCCTGGAGTGAGGGGGTAATCTCTGGAAACACCATATATTTT
TRBJ1-2 | . | TRBD1 | TRBV30 | CAWSVRQGAYGYTF | TGTGCCTGGAGTGTACGGCAGGGGGCATATGGCTACACCTTC
TRBJ2-2 | . | . | TRBV4-2 | CASSQNDGVGTGELFF | TGTGCCAGCAGCCAAAATGACGGGGTGGGCACCGGGGAGCTGTTTTTT
TRBJ1-5 | . | TRBD1 | TRBV6-2/TRBV6-3 | CASSQQGRRSQPQHF | TGTGCCAGCAGTCAACAGGGGCGGAGAAGTCAGCCCCAGCATTTT
TRBJ2-1 | . | TRBD2 | TRBV3-1/TRBV3-2 | CASSQGGSERGVNEQFF | TGTGCCAGCAGCCAAGGAGGGTCGGAGCGGGGGGTTAATGAGCAGTTCTTC
TRBJ2-2 | few | . | TRBV27 | CASSLSPDSLWNTGELFF | TGTGCCAGCAGTTTATCCCCCGACAGCTTGTGGAACACCGGGGAGCTGTTTTTT
TRBJ2-1 | . | . | TRBV21-1 | CASSRRRGLASNEQFF | TGTGCCAGCAGCAGAAGACGGGGACTAGCCAGCAATGAGCAGTTCTTC
TRBJ2-7 | . | TRBD1 | TRBV13 | CASSLGTADEQYF | TGTGCCAGCAGCTTGGGGACAGCCGACGAGCAGTACTTC
TRBJ2-1 | . | TRBD2 | TRBV20-1 | CSAELAGEQFF | TGCAGTGCTGAACTAGCGGGGGAGCAGTTCTTC
TRBJ2-7 | . | TRBD1 | TRBV5-4 | CASSPGQVSYEQYF | TGTGCCAGCAGCCCGGGACAGGTTTCCTACGAGCAGTACTTC
TRBJ1-1 | . | . | TRBV3-1/TRBV3-2 | CASSRGSGGTEAFF | TGTGCCAGCAGTCGCGGCTCGGGGGGCACTGAAGCTTTCTTT
TRBJ2-3 | few | . | TRBV19 | CASSIGQGLRDTQYF | TGTGCCAGTAGTATAGGGCAGGGTTTGCGAGATACGCAGTATTTT